The 21 T cell receptor beta chains in this list originate from one sample, sequenced in a study of blood T cells in healthy people across ages. The authors ran a second PCR of 7 to 11 cycles using a sample-barcoded 5' primer and a J-beta primer mix. MiXCR, applied by TCRdb to the 5' RACE reads, yields one record per CDR3 protein. Of 750,000 to 950,000 distinct CDR3 sequences listed, roughly 24% are singletons. These same data were also listed under a study on T cells of mothers and their children.

Sequencing was performed on blood. The receptors originated from a boy between 10 and 17 years old in good health.

Many counts were recorded for this clonotype. This chain uses TRBV7-2 with TRBJ2-5, with D perhaps matching TRBD2 (5 bases). V was clipped by 1 base and J by 5 bases, with 8 bases between them. The CDR3 is 13 residues long. Per germline, CDR1 SGHTA and CDR2 FQGNSA. The CDR3 sequence is CASSLGESETQYF. CDR3 nucleotides: TGTGCCAGCAGCTTAGGGGAGTCGGAGACCCAGTACTTC. The full variable domain, in which reference TRBV7-2 and TRBJ2-5 provide the parts outside the CDR3, is GAGVSQSPSNKVTEKGKDVELRCDPISGHTALYWYRQSLGQGLEFLIYFQGNSAPDKSGLPSDRFSAERTGGSVSTLTIQRTQQEDSAVYLCASSLGESETQYFGPGTRLLVL.

This clonotype was observed a few times. The chain is built from TRBV5-1 and TRBJ1-4; TRBD1 aligns across 10 bases. CDR1 is SGHRS, CDR2 YFSETQ, per germline. The CDR3 spans 15 residues. Trimming at V came to 2 bases and at J to 8 bases, leaving 6 bases not matched to a gene. CDR3 loop: CASSLMGDRGEKLFF. The CDR3 nucleotides are TGCGCCAGCAGCTTAATGGGGGACAGGGGCGAAAAACTGTTTTTT.

This chain connects TRBV28 to TRBJ2-3, with 11 bases lining up with TRBD2. This CDR3 is built from 19 residues. CDR1 is MDHEN, CDR2 SYDVKM, per germline. V gave up 5 bases and J gave up 3 bases; unmatched junction bases: 16. For the CDR3, the DNA is TGTGCCAGCAGTACCTTACTAGCGGGGGAACCTTTGGGTACAGATACGCAGTATTTT. Translated, it gives CASSTLLAGEPLGTDTQYF.

This clonotype appeared a few times. This sequence joins TRBV10-3 and TRBJ1-5; a weak D match, TRBD1 (5 bases). Between the trimmed V and J ends, which lost 7 bases and 3 bases, there was a span of 16 bases. CDR3 length equals 15 residues. CDR1 is ENHRY, CDR2 SYGVKD, per germline. The DNA for the CDR3 is TGTGCCATCAATCAACAACAGGTTTACAATCAGCCCCAGCATTTT. It specifies CAINQQQVYNQPQHF.

This chain uses TRBV2 with TRBJ2-5; D unresolved. Germline CDR1 is SNHLY and CDR2 is FYNNEI. This CDR3 contains 11 residues. Trimming took off 7 bases at V and 6 bases at J, with 9 bases between the two ends. The CDR3, as DNA: TGTGCCAGCATGGGTCCTAAGACCCAGTACTTC. This gives the protein CASMGPKTQYF.

V usage is TRBV5-1 and J usage is TRBJ2-3; tentative D call: TRBD1 (6 bases). Germline V gene lookup returns CDR1 SGHRS and CDR2 YFSETQ. The V and J ends lost 4 bases and 1 base respectively, with 19 bases between them. The CDR3 is 17 amino acids. As DNA, the CDR3 is TGCGCCAGCAGCGGAAGACAGGTCCACAGGGGCACAGATACGCAGTATTTT. Translated, it gives CASSGRQVHRGTDTQYF.

This clonotype has just a few counts. V gene TRBV11-2 combines with J gene TRBJ2-7; D call uncertain. Germline CDR1 is SGHAT and CDR2 is FQNNGV. V lost 0 bases and J lost 3, with 12 bases in between. The CDR3 is made up of 15 amino acids. In nucleotides, the CDR3 is TGTGCCAGCAGCTTAGAGGGTCTACCTCACTACGAGCAGTACTTC. This sequence encodes CASSLEGLPHYEQYF.

The V call is TRBV7-8, the J call TRBJ1-2, with D hard to call. CDR3 size: 14 residues. Trimming took 2 bases from V and 8 from J, leaving 15 bases between them. CDR1 and CDR2 from the germline V gene are SGHVS and FQNEAQ. CDR3 region: CASSLFTGVVGYTF. CDR3 in DNA: TGTGCCAGCAGCTTATTCACCGGGGTCGTGGGCTACACCTTC.

The chain joins TRBV4-1 to TRBJ2-3, with D possibly matching TRBD1 (5 bases). CDR1 is MGHRA, CDR2 YSYEKL, per germline. Trimming removed 1 base from V and 10 bases from J, with 12 bases in between. The CDR3 consists of 13 residues. The chain's CDR3 is CASSQADISAQYF. The CDR3 DNA reads TGCGCCAGCAGCCAAGCGGACATCTCGGCGCAGTATTTT.

The chain uses TRBV29-1 and TRBJ2-7; no firm D call. This CDR3 region has 13 residues. The V gene's germline CDR1 is SQVTM and CDR2 ANQGSEA. The V end lost 7 bases, the J end lost 7 bases, and 20 bases lay between the germline ends. CDR3 in amino acids: CSADHGPLGEQYF. The CDR3 nucleotides read TGCAGCGCGGACCACGGCCCCCTCGGAGAGCAGTACTTC.

In its sample, this clonotype was seen a few times. The chain has TRBV6-5 and TRBJ1-4; 9 bases line up with TRBD1. This CDR3 is 15 amino acids long. Germline-derived CDR1 and CDR2 are MNHEY and SVGAGI. After removal of 4 bases from V and 8 bases from J, the junction contained 8 bases not matched to a gene. The chain's CDR3 is CASSFSGTGKEKLFF. The CDR3 DNA follows: TGTGCCAGCAGTTTCTCCGGGACAGGGAAAGAAAAACTGTTTTTT.

This clonotype was picked up a small number of times. This chain connects TRBV2 to TRBJ2-7; D is perhaps TRBD2 (5 bases). The CDR3 runs 13 residues. Trimming removed 6 bases from V and 5 bases from J, with 14 bases in between. The germline V gene has CDR1 SNHLY and CDR2 FYNNEI. CDR3 sequence (DNA): TGTGCCAGCAGCCTCCGGGGTGTGGACGAGCAGTACTTC. This gives the protein CASSLRGVDEQYF.

This clonotype was found a few times. The gene calls are TRBV29-1 and TRBJ2-1; 8 bases map to TRBD2. The CDR3 runs 14 residues. The junction had 7 bases not matched to a gene; V was cut back by 6 bases and J by 3 bases. Germline CDR1 and CDR2: SQVTM and ANQGSEA. The CDR3 here is CSVGIGGGYNEQFF. CDR3 nucleotides: TGCAGCGTGGGTATCGGGGGGGGCTACAATGAGCAGTTCTTC.

The V gene is TRBV7-9, the J gene TRBJ2-5; TRBD2 agrees at 8 bases. The end of the DNA fits TRBJ2-7 better, so the J call may be wrong. Germline CDR1 reads SEHNR; CDR2 reads FQNEAQ (reference sequence). CDR3 size: 16 residues. The CDR3 loop reads CASSSARERGPYEQYF. In nucleotides, the CDR3 is TGTGCCAGCAGCTCTGCCAGGGAGCGGGGGCCCTACGAGCAGTACTTC.

The chain carries TRBV6-5 and TRBJ2-3; a possible D gene is TRBD1 (5 bases). Trimming left V 3 bases short and J 6 bases short, with 10 bases between. This CDR3 has 13 amino acids. Germline CDR1 and CDR2: MNHEY and SVGAGI. For the CDR3, the DNA is TGTGCCAGCAGTTATCAGGGAACGGATACGCAGTATTTT. It codes for CASSYQGTDTQYF.

This chain joins TRBV20-1 and TRBJ1-1; 9 nucleotides align to TRBD1. Per germline, CDR1 DFQATT and CDR2 SNEGSKA (reference sequence). The CDR3 is 16 amino acids. After removal of 0 bases from V and 5 bases from J, the junction contained 10 bases not matched to a gene. In nucleotides, the CDR3 is TGCAGTGCTAGAGATCCTCTGACAGGGGGGAGTACTGAAGCTTTCTTT. Translated, it gives CSARDPLTGGSTEAFF.

This clonotype was counted between two and nine times. This chain uses TRBV28 with TRBJ2-7, with D perhaps matching TRBD2 (5 bases). Germline V CDR1 and CDR2: MDHEN, SYDVKM. The ends were cut back, 7 bases at V and 3 bases at J, with 16 bases in the middle. The length of the CDR3 is 14 residues. The CDR3, as DNA: TGTGCCAGCATCACAGAGGGTACGAGCTACGAGCAGTACTTC. Its protein is CASITEGTSYEQYF.

The chain carries TRBV12-3 or TRBV12-4 and TRBJ1-3, with D possibly matching TRBD1 (5 bases). The CDR3 has 16 residues. Trimming took 6 bases from V and 1 from J, leaving 16 bases between them. The DNA for the CDR3 is TGTGCCAGCAGGCAAGCAACGGACACTTCTGGAAACACCATATATTTT. It encodes CASRQATDTSGNTIYF.

The CDR3 here is CSVFGTSGSIREQYF. CDR3 bases: TGCAGCGTTTTTGGGACTAGCGGGAGCATTAGGGAGCAGTACTTC. J is TRBJ2-7 and V is TRBV29-1, with 14 bases aligning to TRBD2. Germline-derived CDR1 and CDR2 are SQVTM and ANQGSEA. This CDR3 spans 15 amino acids. V shed 5 bases, J shed 7 bases, and the junction held 10 bases outside the gene matches.

Written as DNA, the CDR3 is TGTGCCAGCAGCAGAGACGGAGGTAGCTCCTACGAGCAGTACTTC. It encodes CASSRDGGSSYEQYF. The chain links TRBV7-6 to TRBJ2-1, with D tentatively TRBD2 (5 bases). The DNA end lines up better with TRBJ2-7; the J call may be wrong. The CDR3 is 15 amino acids. Germline assignment: CDR1 SGHVS and CDR2 FNYEAQ.

The chain couples TRBV11-2 to TRBJ2-5, with 14 bases fitting TRBD2. Germline trimming cut 3 bases from V and 5 bases from J; bases unmatched to any gene: 17. This CDR3 is built from 20 residues. Germline assignment: CDR1 SGHAT and CDR2 FQNNGV. The CDR3 DNA reads as TGTGCCAGCAGCTTTCGTCCGGGACTAGCGGGGGACCAGCTTTGGGAGACCCAGTACTTC. Its translation: CASSFRPGLAGDQLWETQYF. The full variable domain, completed using reference TRBV11-2 and TRBJ2-5, is EAGVAQSPRYKIIEKRQSVAFWCNPISGHATLYWYQQILGQGPKLLIQFQNNGVVDDSQLPKDRFSAERLKGVDSTLKIQPAKLEDSAVYLCASSFRPGLAGDQLWETQYFGPGTRLLVL.